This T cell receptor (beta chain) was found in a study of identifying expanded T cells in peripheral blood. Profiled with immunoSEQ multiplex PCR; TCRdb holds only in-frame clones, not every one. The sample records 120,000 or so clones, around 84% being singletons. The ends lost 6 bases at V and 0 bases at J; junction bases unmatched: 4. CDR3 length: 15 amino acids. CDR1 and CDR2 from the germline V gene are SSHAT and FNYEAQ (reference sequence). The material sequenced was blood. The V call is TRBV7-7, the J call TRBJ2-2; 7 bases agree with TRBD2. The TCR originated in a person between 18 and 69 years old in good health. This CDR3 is CASRASGSNTGELFF. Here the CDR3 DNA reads TGTGCCAGCAGGGCTAGCGGATCGAACACCGGGGAGCTGTTTTTT.